This record covers a single TCR beta chain. Its antigen is undetermined. The sample is drawn from a study of blood T cells in healthy people across ages. Study at large: For every two T cells, template switching captured about one barcoded beta molecule. Notes on the study in general: While age rose, TCR beta diversity per million T cells dropped in a roughly linear way. Bulk PBMC profiling left naive and antigen-experienced comparisons inconclusive.

The J segment lost 8 bases and the V segment lost 0 bases, leaving 5 bases of the junction unmatched. Germline V gives CDR1 LGHNA, CDR2 YNFKEQ. The CDR3 runs 14 residues. Collection of 8.5 to 10 milliliters of peripheral blood was performed for each donor. Primed by a sample-barcoded 5' primer and a J-beta primer mix, a second PCR proceeded for about 6 to 12 cycles. TCRdb used MiXCR to reprocess the 5' RACE reads, holding one entry per CDR3 protein. Of roughly 1,500,000 distinct CDR3 sequences in the sample, 42% were seen once. This receptor was obtained from a woman in her late teens or twenties in good health. The V and J genes are TRBV4-2 and TRBJ2-3; 7 bases map to TRBD2. The sequenced material came from blood. CDR3 bases: TGTGCCAGCAGCCAAGACGGACTAGACTTTACGCAGTATTTT. This encodes CASSQDGLDFTQYF.